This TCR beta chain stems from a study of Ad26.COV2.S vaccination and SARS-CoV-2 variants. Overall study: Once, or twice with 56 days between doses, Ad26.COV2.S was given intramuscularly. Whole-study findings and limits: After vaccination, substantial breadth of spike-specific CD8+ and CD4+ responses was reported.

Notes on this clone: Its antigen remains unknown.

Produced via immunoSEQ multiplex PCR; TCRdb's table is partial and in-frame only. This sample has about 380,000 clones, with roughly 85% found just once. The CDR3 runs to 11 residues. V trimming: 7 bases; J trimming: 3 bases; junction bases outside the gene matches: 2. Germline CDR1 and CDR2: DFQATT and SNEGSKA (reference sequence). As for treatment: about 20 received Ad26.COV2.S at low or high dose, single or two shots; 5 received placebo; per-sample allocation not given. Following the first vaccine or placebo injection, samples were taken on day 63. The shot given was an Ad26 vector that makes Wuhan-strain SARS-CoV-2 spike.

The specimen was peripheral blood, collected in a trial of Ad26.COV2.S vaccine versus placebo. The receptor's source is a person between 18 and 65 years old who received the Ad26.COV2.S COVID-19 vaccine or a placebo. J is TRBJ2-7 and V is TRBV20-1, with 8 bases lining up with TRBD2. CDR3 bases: TGCAGTGTTAGCGGGAACTACGAGCAGTACTTC. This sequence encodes CSVSGNYEQYF.